This T cell receptor (beta chain) was documented in a study of T cells in Graves' hyperthyroidism and ophthalmopathy. Across the whole study: Pretreatment peripheral blood was obtained at initial diagnosis.

Study-level results: Researchers report that a 13 V-J model separated ophthalmopathy from stable hyperthyroidism. In blood, most of the thyroid clonotypes expanded above 0.001 were also present.

There were TCR beta CDR3 regions amplified from RNA transcripts. First-round RT-PCR targeting the TCR CDR3 was performed with the HTBI primer set. Each CDR3 protein gets one entry after TCRdb re-called the multiplex PCR reads with MiXCR. Of hundreds of thousands of distinct CDR3 sequences listed, about a sixth were seen once; the top ten hold less than 3.5%. The CDR3 contains 16 residues. Per the germline V gene, CDR1 is SGHDT and CDR2 is YYEEEE. The V and J ends lost 4 bases and 1 base respectively, with 15 bases between them. As regards this clonotype: Its antigen is not known.

This clonotype originated in a woman between 40 and 55 years old with Graves' ophthalmopathy. The sequenced material came from blood. The chain combines TRBV5-6 with TRBJ2-1, with a weak D call TRBD2 (6 bases). In nucleotides, the CDR3 is TGTGCCAGCAGCATTTGGACGGGAGAATCCTACAATGAGCAGTTCTTC. Amino acids: CASSIWTGESYNEQFF. Full variable domain (rest looked up from reference TRBV5-6 and TRBJ2-1): DAGVTQSPTHLIKTRGQQVTLRCSPKSGHDTVSWYQQALGQGPQFIFQYYEEEERQRGNFPDRFSGHQFPNYSSELNVNALLLGDSALYLCASSIWTGESYNEQFFGPGTRLTVL.